This T cell receptor beta chain was recovered during a study of CD8 T cells in ankylosing spondylitis. Whole-study findings and limits: Typical of ankylosing spondylitis blood, it appeared, was a TCR beta motif of about eight highly homologous variants. Significantly higher representation of disease-linked clones was reported for matched ankylosing spondylitis synovial fluid.

The CDR3 spans 13 residues. The V and J ends lost 5 bases and 2 bases respectively, with 8 bases between them. In making TCR beta libraries, quantitative 5'-RACE with molecular barcodes was used. MiXCR, run by TCRdb on the 5' RACE reads, gives a single entry per CDR3 protein. The profile shows approximately 240,000 distinct CDR3 sequences, about 24% of them singletons. With respect to this clonotype: As yet, its antigen is unknown.

The chain employs TRBV12-3 or TRBV12-4 and TRBJ2-3; D ambiguous. The sample comprised blood, either unsorted or a sorted T cell fraction (not recorded which). This sequence was found in a male donor with ankylosing spondylitis or in good health (not recorded which). CDR3 nucleotides: TGTGCCAGCAGTGAAGGGTTCACAGATACGCAGTATTTT. Protein sequence: CASSEGFTDTQYF.